Shown below are 5 T cell receptor beta chains from a single sample sequenced in a study of T cell responses to AZD1222 COVID-19 vaccine. Repertoires were generated with immunoSEQ multiplex PCR, while TCRdb's copy carries only in-frame clones and drops some. The sample contains 150,000 or so clones, roughly 87% of which appear only once. The source was peripheral blood, collected on day 0 of AZD1222 vaccination. The receptor source for this set is an adult in good health.

The chain carries TRBV7-2 and TRBJ2-3, with D possibly TRBD2 on 7 matching bases. The CDR3 is made up of 14 amino acids. Germline V gene sequence: CDR1 SGHTA, CDR2 FQGNSA. Trimming took off 3 bases at V and 6 bases at J, with 13 bases between the two ends. The CDR3 nucleotides read TGTGCCAGCAGCTTTGGGGGGGCCAGGGATACGCAGTATTTT. Translation: CASSFGGARDTQYF. The full variable domain, with the rest looked up from reference TRBV7-2 and TRBJ2-3, is GAGVSQSPSNKVTEKGKDVELRCDPISGHTALYWYRQSLGQGLEFLIYFQGNSAPDKSGLPSDRFSAERTGGSVSTLTIQRTQQEDSAVYLCASSFGGARDTQYFGPGTRLTVL.

The V gene is TRBV18, the J gene TRBJ2-6; the D gene is possibly TRBD1 (6 bases). V dropped 3 bases and J dropped 0 bases, with 9 bases sitting between them. The CDR3 contains 16 residues. In germline, CDR1 is KGHSH, CDR2 LQKENI. CDR3 sequence (DNA): TGTGCCAGCTCACCCACAGGGACCTCTGGGGCCAACGTCCTGACTTTC. Translating it yields CASSPTGTSGANVLTF.

The rearrangement joins TRBV6-5 to TRBJ1-2; maybe TRBD1 (6 bases). The CDR3 spans 12 residues. Germline V gives CDR1 MNHEY, CDR2 SVGAGI. V lost 7 bases and J 3 bases, leaving 9 bases between the germline ends. The CDR3 nucleotides read TGTGCCAGCACCCAGGGGTACTATGGCTACACCTTC. Amino acid sequence: CASTQGYYGYTF.

The V gene is TRBV3-1 (or the pseudogene TRBV3-2), the J gene TRBJ2-7; TRBD2 agrees at 7 bases. Trimming took 4 bases from V and 3 from J; bases not matched to a gene: 6. The germline CDR1 and CDR2 sequences are LGHDT and YNNKEL (reference sequence). This CDR3 is built from 14 residues. CDR3 coding DNA: TGTGCCAGCAGCCCCGGGGCGGGGGACTACGAGCAGTACTTC. Translating gives CASSPGAGDYEQYF.

The chain couples TRBV5-1 to TRBJ1-4; D gene ambiguous. V was clipped by 4 bases and J by 8 bases, with 18 bases between them. Germline CDR1 SGHRS, CDR2 YFSETQ. The CDR3 loop spans 15 amino acids. The CDR3 spells CASSPGGVKGEKLFF. The DNA for the CDR3 is TGCGCCAGCAGCCCGGGCGGGGTAAAAGGCGAAAAACTGTTTTTT.